This TCR beta chain came from a study of blood T cell repertoires in COVID-19. Study-wide context: Collection of acute and convalescent COVID-19 samples took place in the United States, Italy and Spain. T cells, B-cell-depleted T cells, or PBMCs supplied cDNA or gDNA.

With regard to this clone: This same CDR3 is encoded by further DNA sequences in the sample.

Per the germline V gene, CDR1 is SNHLY and CDR2 is FYNNEI. The CDR3 length is 11 residues. The V end lost 4 bases, the J end lost 4 bases, and 5 bases lay between the germline ends. Authors' processing steps: From reference gene primer amplification, estimates of nucleated cell counts were derived. The repertoire was sequenced with immunoSEQ multiplex PCR; TCRdb's copy has only in-frame clones and lacks some. V and J calls and clone size are copied from that table; D and trimming were computed from the DNA. The profile covers fewer than 45,000 clones, with around 78% appearing a single time and 33% taken by the ten largest.

The clonotype originates from a man aged 55-75 years with acute or convalescent COVID-19. Input material: peripheral blood. The V call is TRBV2, the J call TRBJ2-7, with D unresolved. The CDR3 DNA is TGTGCCAGCAGTGGAGGTTACGAGCAGTACTTC. It codes for CASSGGYEQYF.